What follows is one TCR beta chain and its context. Its antigen is unidentified. This entry is derived from a study of T cell responses to AZD1222 COVID-19 vaccine. Study overall: Second-dose intervals of approximately 4 or approximately 12 weeks were pooled.

Profiling relied on immunoSEQ multiplex PCR, and the TCRdb table lists in-frame clones only, not all of them. The sample gives about 120,000 clones, 70% to 90% of which show up once; about 9.8% is in the top ten. Findings of the study overall: Within unmutated variant regions lay the reported targets of nearly half of spike-specific TCRs. Dominant CD4 TCR responses targeted spike regions 160-218 and 743-854. Females outnumbered males among donors, who were mostly white British; clonal diversity was possibly underestimated.

The V gene's germline CDR1 is MDHEN and CDR2 SYDVKM. The CDR3 is 12 residues long. Trimming left V 4 bases short and J 2 bases short, with 3 bases between. V gene TRBV28 combines with J gene TRBJ1-3; D gene ambiguous. The clonotype comes from an adult in good health. Here the sequenced sample was peripheral blood, taken on day 0 of AZD1222 vaccination. The CDR3, as DNA: TGTGCCAGCAGTTCTGCTGGAAACACCATATATTTT. Residues: CASSSAGNTIYF.